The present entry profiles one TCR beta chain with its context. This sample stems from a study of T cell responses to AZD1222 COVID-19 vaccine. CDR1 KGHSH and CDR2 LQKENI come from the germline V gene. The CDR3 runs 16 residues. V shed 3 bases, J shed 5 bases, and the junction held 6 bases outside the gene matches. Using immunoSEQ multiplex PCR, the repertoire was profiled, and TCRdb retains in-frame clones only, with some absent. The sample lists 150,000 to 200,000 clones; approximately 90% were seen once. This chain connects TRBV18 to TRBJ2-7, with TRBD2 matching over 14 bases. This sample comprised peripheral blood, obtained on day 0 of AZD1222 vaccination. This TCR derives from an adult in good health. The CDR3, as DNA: TGTGCCAGCTCACCTCCGGGACTAGCGGGGGTTAACGAGCAGTACTTC. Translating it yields CASSPPGLAGVNEQYF. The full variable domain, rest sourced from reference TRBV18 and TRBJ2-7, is NAGVMQNPRHLVRRRGQEARLRCSPMKGHSHVYWYRQLPEEGLKFMVYLQKENIIDESGMPKERFSAEFPKEGPSILRIQQVVRGDSAAYFCASSPPGLAGVNEQYFGPGTRLTVT.